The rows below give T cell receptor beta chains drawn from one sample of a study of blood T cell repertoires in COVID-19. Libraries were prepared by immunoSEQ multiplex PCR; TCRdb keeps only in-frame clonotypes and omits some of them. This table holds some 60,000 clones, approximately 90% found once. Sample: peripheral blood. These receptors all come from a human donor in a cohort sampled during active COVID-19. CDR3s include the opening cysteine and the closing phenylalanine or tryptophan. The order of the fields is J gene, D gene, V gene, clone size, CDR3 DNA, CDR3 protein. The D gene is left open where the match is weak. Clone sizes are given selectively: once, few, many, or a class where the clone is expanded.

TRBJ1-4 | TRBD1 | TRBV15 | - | TGTGCCACCAGCAGAACTGCCGGGACAGGGGGTCAAAAACTGTTTTTT | CATSRTAGTGGQKLFF
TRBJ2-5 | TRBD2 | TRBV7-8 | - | TGTGCCAGCAGCTTAGGGACTAGCGGGAGGGAGACCCAGTACTTC | CASSLGTSGRETQYF
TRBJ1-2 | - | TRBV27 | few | TGTGCCAGCAGTTTATCAGGGGTAGGCTACACCTTC | CASSLSGVGYTF
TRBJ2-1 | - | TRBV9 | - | TGTGCCAGCAGCTTAGGGGGAGTAAATGAGCAGTTCTTC | CASSLGGVNEQFF
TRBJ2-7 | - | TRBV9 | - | TGTGCCAGCAGCGTAGACCCTGGCCTGACCTACGAGCAGTACTTC | CASSVDPGLTYEQYF
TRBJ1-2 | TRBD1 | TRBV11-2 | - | TGTGCCAGCAGCTTAGCCCCGGGACAGGGCGTTTCTAACTATGGCTACACCTTC | CASSLAPGQGVSNYGYTF
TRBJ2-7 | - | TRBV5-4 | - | TGTGCCAGCAGCTTGGATACAGTCGTGACGACGGAGCAGTACTTC | CASSLDTVVTTEQYF
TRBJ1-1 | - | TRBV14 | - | TGTGCCAGCAGCCGTCCGGGGGGGTCGAACACTGAAGCTTTCTTT | CASSRPGGSNTEAFF
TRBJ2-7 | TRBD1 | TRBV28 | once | TGTGCCAGCAGGGAAAGGACAGGGGGCAGAGACGAGCAGTACTTC | CASRERTGGRDEQYF
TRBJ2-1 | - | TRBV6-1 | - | TGTGCCAGCAGTGATTTAAGCAGGGCAGACTACAATGAGCAGTTCTTC | CASSDLSRADYNEQFF
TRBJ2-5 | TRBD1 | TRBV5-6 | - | TGTGCCAGCAGCCTCCCGGACAGGGGCCCGGAGACCCAGTACTTC | CASSLPDRGPETQYF
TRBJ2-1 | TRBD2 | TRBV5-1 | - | TGCGCCAGCAGCTTGACTAGCGGGGCTACCTACAATGAGCAGTTCTTC | CASSLTSGATYNEQFF
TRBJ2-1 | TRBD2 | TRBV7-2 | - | TGTGCCAGCAGCCCGCCCCTTAGCGGGAGGGCCGATGAGCAGTTCTTC | CASSPPLSGRADEQFF
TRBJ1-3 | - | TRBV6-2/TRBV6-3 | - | TGTGCCAGCAGTGTCGCAGTCTCTGGAAACACCATATATTTT | CASSVAVSGNTIYF
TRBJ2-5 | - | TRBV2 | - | TGTGCCAGCAGTGAAACGGGAGTCGCCCAAGAGACCCAGTACTTC | CASSETGVAQETQYF
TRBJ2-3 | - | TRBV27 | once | TGTGCCAGCAGTCCCCATCAGGGGACAGATACGCAGTATTTT | CASSPHQGTDTQYF
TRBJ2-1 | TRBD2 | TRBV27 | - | TGTGCCAGCAGTTTATTGGCTAGCGGGAGAGAAGGTGAGCAGTTCTTC | CASSLLASGREGEQFF
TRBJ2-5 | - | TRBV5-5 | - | TGTGCCAGCAGCTTGGCCCGGGCCCAGTACTTC | CASSLARAQYF
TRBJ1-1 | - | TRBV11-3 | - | TGTGCCAGCAGCTTAGGGCTTACTGAAGCTTTCTTT | CASSLGLTEAFF
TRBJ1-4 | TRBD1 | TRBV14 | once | TGTGCCAGCAGCCCGTGGGACAGTTCTGAAAAACTGTTTTTT | CASSPWDSSEKLFF
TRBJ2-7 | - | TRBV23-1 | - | TGCGCCAGCAGTCAAGGGCCAGACTACGAGCAGTACTTC | CASSQGPDYEQYF
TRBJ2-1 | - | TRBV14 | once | TGTGCCAGCAGCCAAGGGGACTTTGGGAGTGAGCAGTTCTTC | CASSQGDFGSEQFF
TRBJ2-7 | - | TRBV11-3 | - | TGTGCCAGCAGCCCCTCTCCGGGACTGAGCCGGGAGCAGTACTTC | CASSPSPGLSREQYF
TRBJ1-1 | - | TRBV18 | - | TGTGCCAGCTCGGCCACCGGAGGGATTAACACTGAAGCTTTCTTT | CASSATGGINTEAFF
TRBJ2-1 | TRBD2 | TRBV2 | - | TGTGCCAGGACTAGCGGGAGAGGACATTGGAATGAGCAGTTCTTC | CARTSGRGHWNEQFF
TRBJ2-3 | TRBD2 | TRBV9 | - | TGTGCCAGCAGCGTAGCTACCCCCAGCGGGAGGCCGGTTAGCACAGATACGCAGTATTTT | CASSVATPSGRPVSTDTQYF
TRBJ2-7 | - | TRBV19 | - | TGTGCCAGTAGTACCGCGTCGGACAGCTACGAGCAGTACTTC | CASSTASDSYEQYF
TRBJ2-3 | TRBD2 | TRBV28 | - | TGTGCCAGCAGTTTGGCTAGCGGGAGAGGGGATACGCAGTATTTT | CASSLASGRGDTQYF
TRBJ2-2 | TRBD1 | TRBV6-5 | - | TGTGCCAGCACTAAGACAGGGGGCAGGAACGGGGAGCTGTTTTTT | CASTKTGGRNGELFF
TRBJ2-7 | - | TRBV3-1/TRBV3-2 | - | TGTGCCAGCAGCCTTTACAGGGCCCCCTACGAGCAGTACTTC | CASSLYRAPYEQYF
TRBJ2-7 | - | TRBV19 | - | TGTGCCAGTATCGGGCCAGGGGCGGTCTACGAGCAGTACTTC | CASIGPGAVYEQYF
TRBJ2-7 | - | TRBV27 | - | TGTGCCAGCAGTCCCACGGCCTACGAGCAGTACTTC | CASSPTAYEQYF
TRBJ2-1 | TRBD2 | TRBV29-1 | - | TGCAGCGTTGAACGGACTCTGGGACTAGCGGATTACAATGAGCAGTTCTTC | CSVERTLGLADYNEQFF
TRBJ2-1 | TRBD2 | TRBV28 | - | TGTGCCAGCATCCCTAGCGGGAGGAATGAGCAGTTCTTC | CASIPSGRNEQFF
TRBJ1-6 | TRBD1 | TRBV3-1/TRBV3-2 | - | TGTGCCAGCAGCCCCGGACAGGGTGGCAATTCACCCCTCCACTTT | CASSPGQGGNSPLHF
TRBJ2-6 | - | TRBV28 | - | TGTGCCGTCAGGGGTTCATTCCCCTCTGGGGCCAACGTCCTGACTTTC | CAVRGSFPSGANVLTF
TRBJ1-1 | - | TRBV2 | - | TGTGCCAGCAGTGAAGAGAGACGGGCTGAAGCTTTCTTT | CASSEERRAEAFF
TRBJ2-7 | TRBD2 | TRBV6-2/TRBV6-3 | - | TGTGCCAGCAGTTACTCGACCAGCGGGAGGCGGTACGAGCAGTACTTC | CASSYSTSGRRYEQYF